The entry that follows covers one T cell receptor beta chain sequence. Its matching antigen is unknown. The entry originates in a study of T cell repertoires in cytomegalovirus infection. The wider study: Use of recently identified HLA-C-restricted and well-studied HLA-B-restricted CMV epitopes was part of the study. Both CMV infection and a matching HLA type were indicated by public TCR beta signatures.

General study results and limits: Carriers of CMV and the relevant HLA type were discriminated by public TCR beta frequency. Across the ex vivo response, the dominant clonotypes were HLA-C-restricted CMV-specific TCR beta clonotypes.

TCRdb re-called the reads through MiXCR, storing one row per CDR3 protein. This table holds 900,000 to 950,000 distinct CDR3 sequences, roughly 30% found once. Germline assignment: CDR1 MNHEY and CDR2 SVGAGI. The germline V and J ends were trimmed by 7 bases and 3 bases, with 13 bases remaining between them. This CDR3 has 14 residues. This receptor was identified in a human donor in good health (CMV status not recorded). Some clones in this sample may be carry-over from other donors' samples. The material was cultured CD8+ T cells from PBMCs, obtained from culture after CMV antigen stimulation. The chain joins TRBV6-5 to TRBJ2-1; D is possibly TRBD2 (7 bases). The CDR3 DNA reads TGTGCCAGCATAGGGGGGGGCCTCTACAATGAGCAGTTCTTC. Its translation is CASIGGGLYNEQFF.